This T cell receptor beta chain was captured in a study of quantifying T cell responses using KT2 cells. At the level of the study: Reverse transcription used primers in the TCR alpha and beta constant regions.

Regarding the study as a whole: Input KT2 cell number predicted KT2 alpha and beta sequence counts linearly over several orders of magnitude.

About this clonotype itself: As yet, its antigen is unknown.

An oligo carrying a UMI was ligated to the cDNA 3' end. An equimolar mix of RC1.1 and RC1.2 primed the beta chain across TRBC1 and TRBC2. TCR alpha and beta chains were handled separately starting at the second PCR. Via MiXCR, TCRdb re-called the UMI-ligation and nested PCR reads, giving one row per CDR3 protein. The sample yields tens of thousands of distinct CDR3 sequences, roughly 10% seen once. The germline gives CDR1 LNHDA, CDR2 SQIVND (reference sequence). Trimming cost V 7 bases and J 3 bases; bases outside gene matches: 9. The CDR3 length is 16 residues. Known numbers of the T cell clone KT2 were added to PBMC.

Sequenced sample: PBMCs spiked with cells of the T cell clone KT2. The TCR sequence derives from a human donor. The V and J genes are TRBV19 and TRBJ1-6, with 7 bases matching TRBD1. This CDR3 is CASTEIRDSYNSPLHF. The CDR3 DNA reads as TGTGCCAGTACTGAAATCCGGGACAGCTATAATTCACCCCTCCACTTT. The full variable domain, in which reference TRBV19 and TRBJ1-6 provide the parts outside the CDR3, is DGGITQSPKYLFRKEGQNVTLSCEQNLNHDAMYWYRQDPGQGLRLIYYSQIVNDFQKGDIAEGYSVSREKKESFPLTVTSAQKNPTAFYLCASTEIRDSYNSPLHFGNGTRLTVT.